The rows below give T cell receptor beta chains drawn from one sample of a study of graft-versus-host responses after intestinal transplantation. These receptors are not linked to any known antigen. Measured with immunoSEQ multiplex PCR; TCRdb has only the in-frame clones, and not every one. Of more than 65,000 clones in the sample, 84% were seen once. Here the sequenced sample was unstimulated CD4+ T cells sorted from spleen or lymph node cells, taken before transplant. The receptor source for this set is a human donor who was the organ donor for an intestinal transplant. Both conserved end residues are part of each CDR3. Fields, in order: CDR3 protein, CDR3 DNA, clone size, D gene, J gene, V gene. D genes are given only for firm matches. Clone size is stated in some rows and not others, as once, few, many or a class when expanded.

CDR3 protein: CASSANSPGQLNEKLFF
CDR3 DNA: TGTGCCAGCAGCGCCAACTCTCCGGGACAGCTTAATGAAAAACTGTTTTTT
clone size: -
D gene: TRBD1
J gene: TRBJ1-4
V gene: TRBV9

CDR3 protein: CASSLVGRQGYSPLHF
CDR3 DNA: TGTGCCAGCAGCCTAGTGGGGAGACAGGGGTATTCACCCCTCCACTTT
clone size: once
D gene: TRBD1
J gene: TRBJ1-6
V gene: TRBV5-6

CDR3 protein: CASSLDSGAYNEQFF
CDR3 DNA: TGTGCCAGCAGCTTAGACAGCGGCGCCTACAATGAGCAGTTCTTC
clone size: -
D gene: -
J gene: TRBJ2-1
V gene: TRBV7-2

CDR3 protein: CATHQGFSSYNSPLHF
CDR3 DNA: TGTGCCACCCACCAGGGTTTCAGCTCCTATAATTCACCCCTCCACTTT
clone size: -
D gene: -
J gene: TRBJ1-6
V gene: TRBV15

CDR3 protein: CASSLTGIGNSPLHF
CDR3 DNA: TGTGCCAGCAGCCTAACAGGGATTGGCAATTCACCCCTCCACTTT
clone size: -
D gene: -
J gene: TRBJ1-6
V gene: TRBV9

CDR3 protein: CASSVDGAFRRELFF
CDR3 DNA: TGTGCCAGCAGCGTAGACGGTGCATTTCGCCGGGAGCTGTTTTTT
clone size: -
D gene: -
J gene: TRBJ2-2
V gene: TRBV9

CDR3 protein: CASGGEGSHNQPQHF
CDR3 DNA: TGTGCCAGCGGGGGGGAGGGATCCCACAATCAGCCCCAGCATTTT
clone size: -
D gene: -
J gene: TRBJ1-5
V gene: TRBV6-1

CDR3 protein: CASSSGLAEYNEQFF
CDR3 DNA: TGTGCCAGCAGCTCGGGACTAGCGGAGTACAATGAGCAGTTCTTC
clone size: -
D gene: TRBD2
J gene: TRBJ2-1
V gene: TRBV7-2

CDR3 protein: CASSYNVGTGGGYTF
CDR3 DNA: TGTGCCAGCAGTTATAACGTTGGGACAGGGGGTGGCTACACCTTC
clone size: -
D gene: TRBD1
J gene: TRBJ1-2
V gene: TRBV6-6

CDR3 protein: CASSINSGTGYGYTF
CDR3 DNA: TGTGCCAGCAGCATAAATTCCGGGACAGGCTATGGCTACACCTTC
clone size: -
D gene: TRBD1
J gene: TRBJ1-2
V gene: TRBV7-9

CDR3 protein: CSVASFANTGELFF
CDR3 DNA: TGCAGCGTTGCTAGCTTTGCGAACACCGGGGAGCTGTTTTTT
clone size: once
D gene: -
J gene: TRBJ2-2
V gene: TRBV29-1

CDR3 protein: CASSQETASYGYTF
CDR3 DNA: TGCGCCAGCAGCCAAGAGACAGCAAGCTATGGCTACACCTTC
clone size: -
D gene: -
J gene: TRBJ1-2
V gene: TRBV4-3

CDR3 protein: CASSEQGGGEKLFF
CDR3 DNA: TGTGCCAGCAGCGAACAGGGGGGAGGTGAAAAACTGTTTTTT
clone size: -
D gene: TRBD1
J gene: TRBJ1-4
V gene: TRBV6-5

CDR3 protein: CASSLAGGSQPQHF
CDR3 DNA: TGTGCCAGCAGTTTAGCCGGGGGGAGTCAGCCCCAGCATTTT
clone size: few
D gene: -
J gene: TRBJ1-5
V gene: TRBV28

CDR3 protein: CASSPLGGSRNEKLFF
CDR3 DNA: TGTGCCAGCAGTCCCCTTGGGGGCAGCAGAAATGAAAAACTGTTTTTT
clone size: -
D gene: -
J gene: TRBJ1-4
V gene: TRBV27

CDR3 protein: CSVSRANTGELFF
CDR3 DNA: TGCAGCGTTTCCAGGGCGAACACCGGGGAGCTGTTTTTT
clone size: -
D gene: -
J gene: TRBJ2-2
V gene: TRBV29-1

CDR3 protein: CASSEAGQVPYGYTF
CDR3 DNA: TGTGCCAGCAGTGAAGCGGGACAGGTCCCTTATGGCTACACCTTC
clone size: -
D gene: TRBD1
J gene: TRBJ1-2
V gene: TRBV2

CDR3 protein: CASQLQQGGFYGYTF
CDR3 DNA: TGTGCCAGCCAGCTTCAGCAGGGTGGGTTTTATGGCTACACCTTC
clone size: once
D gene: -
J gene: TRBJ1-2
V gene: TRBV2

CDR3 protein: CASSSTLSRGPANYGYTF
CDR3 DNA: TGTGCCAGTAGTTCGACCCTAAGCAGGGGGCCAGCTAACTATGGCTACACCTTC
clone size: -
D gene: TRBD1
J gene: TRBJ1-2
V gene: TRBV19

CDR3 protein: CASSRMGAGGNQPQHF
CDR3 DNA: TGCGCCAGCAGCCGAATGGGAGCGGGAGGGAATCAGCCCCAGCATTTT
clone size: -
D gene: -
J gene: TRBJ1-5
V gene: TRBV4-1

CDR3 protein: CASSLVGGPKETQYF
CDR3 DNA: TGCGCCAGCAGCTTGGTGGGGGGGCCAAAAGAGACCCAGTACTTC
clone size: -
D gene: -
J gene: TRBJ2-5
V gene: TRBV5-1

CDR3 protein: CASSPGGWTEAFF
CDR3 DNA: TGTGCCAGCAGTCCAGGGGGCTGGACTGAAGCTTTCTTT
clone size: -
D gene: TRBD1
J gene: TRBJ1-1
V gene: TRBV6-1

CDR3 protein: CASSFGELQNSPLHF
CDR3 DNA: TGTGCCAGCAGCTTTGGGGAGCTGCAAAATTCACCCCTCCACTTT
clone size: -
D gene: -
J gene: TRBJ1-6
V gene: TRBV7-8

CDR3 protein: CASSLISGGGQFF
CDR3 DNA: TGTGCCAGCAGCTTAATCTCAGGTGGTGGGCAGTTCTTC
clone size: once
D gene: -
J gene: TRBJ2-1
V gene: TRBV7-3

CDR3 protein: CASSVGGNSLREQFF
CDR3 DNA: TGTGCCAGCAGTGTGGGGGGGAACAGCTTGAGGGAGCAGTTCTTC
clone size: -
D gene: TRBD2
J gene: TRBJ2-1
V gene: TRBV2

CDR3 protein: CASSFRQGPVTDTQYF
CDR3 DNA: TGCGCCAGCAGCTTCAGACAGGGGCCGGTCACAGATACGCAGTATTTT
clone size: few
D gene: TRBD1
J gene: TRBJ2-3
V gene: TRBV5-1

CDR3 protein: CASSEAGTDTQYF
CDR3 DNA: TGTGCCAGCAGTGAAGCCGGGACAGATACGCAGTATTTT
clone size: -
D gene: -
J gene: TRBJ2-3
V gene: TRBV6-1

CDR3 protein: CASSADRPTNEKLFF
CDR3 DNA: TGCGCCAGCAGTGCCGACAGGCCAACTAATGAAAAACTGTTTTTT
clone size: -
D gene: -
J gene: TRBJ1-4
V gene: TRBV5-1

CDR3 protein: CASRSGTSGGNEQFF
CDR3 DNA: TGTGCCAGCAGGTCCGGGACTAGCGGGGGGAATGAGCAGTTCTTC
clone size: -
D gene: TRBD2
J gene: TRBJ2-1
V gene: TRBV6-1

CDR3 protein: CSSKGKRGDKETQYF
CDR3 DNA: TGCAGCTCTAAGGGCAAGCGGGGGGATAAAGAGACCCAGTACTTC
clone size: -
D gene: TRBD2
J gene: TRBJ2-5
V gene: TRBV29-1

CDR3 protein: CASSLGTGGVRQPQHF
CDR3 DNA: TGCGCCAGCAGCTTGGGGACAGGGGGCGTTCGACAGCCCCAGCATTTT
clone size: -
D gene: TRBD1
J gene: TRBJ1-5
V gene: TRBV5-1

CDR3 protein: CASRLYGQADNYGYTF
CDR3 DNA: TGTGCAAGTCGCTTGTACGGACAGGCGGATAACTATGGCTACACCTTC
clone size: -
D gene: -
J gene: TRBJ1-2
V gene: TRBV12-2

CDR3 protein: CASSRRTGSYNEQFF
CDR3 DNA: TGTGCCAGCAGTAGACGGACAGGATCCTACAATGAGCAGTTCTTC
clone size: -
D gene: TRBD1
J gene: TRBJ2-1
V gene: TRBV6-5

CDR3 protein: CASSYRGNTEAFF
CDR3 DNA: TGTGCCAGCAGTTACAGGGGAAACACTGAAGCTTTCTTT
clone size: -
D gene: -
J gene: TRBJ1-1
V gene: TRBV6-6

CDR3 protein: CASSFGSAGQYNEQFF
CDR3 DNA: TGTGCCAGCAGCTTCGGATCGGCAGGGCAATACAATGAGCAGTTCTTC
clone size: few
D gene: -
J gene: TRBJ2-1
V gene: TRBV11-3

CDR3 protein: CSVIRTDRGELNTGELFF
CDR3 DNA: TGCAGCGTCATACGAACGGACAGAGGGGAATTGAACACCGGGGAGCTGTTTTTT
clone size: -
D gene: -
J gene: TRBJ2-2
V gene: TRBV29-1

CDR3 protein: CASSATGQGIGELFF
CDR3 DNA: TGCGCCAGCAGCGCTACGGGACAGGGGATCGGGGAGCTGTTTTTT
clone size: -
D gene: TRBD1
J gene: TRBJ2-2
V gene: TRBV5-1